A selection of T cell receptor beta chains follows, all from one sample in a study of CD8 T cells in Susac syndrome. TCRdb recomputed calls from the immunoSEQ multiplex PCR reads with MiXCR, one row per CDR3 protein. This table has fewer than 150,000 distinct CDR3 sequences, approximately 93% appearing once. Sequencing was done on a sample of CD8+ T cells from PBMCs. The receptor source for this set is a human donor in good health. Both conserved end residues are part of each CDR3. D genes are given only for firm matches. A row's size may be missing; if present it is once, few, many or a size class.

J gene: TRBJ2-1
V gene: TRBV30
D gene: TRBD2
clone size: NA
CDR3 protein: CAWEGTSGWLEQFF
CDR3 DNA: TGTGCCTGGGAGGGGACTAGCGGTTGGTTAGAGCAGTTCTTC

J gene: TRBJ1-5
V gene: TRBV4-3
D gene: NA
clone size: NA
CDR3 protein: CASSQDGGVGQPQHF
CDR3 DNA: TGCGCCAGCAGCCAAGATGGAGGGGTCGGTCAGCCCCAGCATTTT

J gene: TRBJ1-3
V gene: TRBV30
D gene: NA
clone size: NA
CDR3 protein: CAWNVNSGNTIYF
CDR3 DNA: TGTGCCTGGAACGTCAACTCTGGAAACACCATATATTTT

J gene: TRBJ2-7
V gene: TRBV11-1
D gene: NA
clone size: NA
CDR3 protein: CASTGQSYEQYF
CDR3 DNA: TGTGCCAGCACCGGGCAGTCCTACGAGCAGTACTTC

J gene: TRBJ1-2
V gene: TRBV2
D gene: TRBD1
clone size: NA
CDR3 protein: CASSGRGDYGYTF
CDR3 DNA: TGTGCCAGCAGTGGCAGGGGGGACTATGGCTACACCTTC

J gene: TRBJ1-2
V gene: TRBV29-1
D gene: NA
clone size: NA
CDR3 protein: CSAHRLDGYTF
CDR3 DNA: TGCAGCGCACATCGATTAGATGGCTACACCTTC

J gene: TRBJ2-3
V gene: TRBV9
D gene: NA
clone size: NA
CDR3 protein: CASSVGRADTQYF
CDR3 DNA: TGTGCCAGCAGCGTAGGAAGAGCAGATACGCAGTATTTT

J gene: TRBJ2-5
V gene: TRBV12-3/TRBV12-4
D gene: TRBD2
clone size: few
CDR3 protein: CASRPTSGRETQYF
CDR3 DNA: TGTGCCAGCAGACCAACTAGCGGGAGGGAGACCCAGTACTTC

J gene: TRBJ2-1
V gene: TRBV7-9
D gene: NA
clone size: NA
CDR3 protein: CASSPPTGSTYNEQFF
CDR3 DNA: TGTGCCAGCAGCCCACCGACAGGATCAACCTACAATGAGCAGTTCTTC

J gene: TRBJ2-7
V gene: TRBV20-1
D gene: NA
clone size: NA
CDR3 protein: CSARPSTGFGVEQYF
CDR3 DNA: TGCAGTGCTAGACCATCAACAGGGTTTGGTGTCGAGCAGTACTTC

J gene: TRBJ2-3
V gene: TRBV18
D gene: TRBD2
clone size: NA
CDR3 protein: CASSLGLADTQYF
CDR3 DNA: TGTGCCAGCTCACTCGGACTAGCTGATACGCAGTATTTT

J gene: TRBJ2-7
V gene: TRBV28
D gene: TRBD1
clone size: NA
CDR3 protein: CASSPLTGNGEQYF
CDR3 DNA: TGTGCCAGCAGTCCCCTGACAGGGAACGGCGAGCAGTACTTC

J gene: TRBJ2-1
V gene: TRBV5-6
D gene: NA
clone size: NA
CDR3 protein: CASSFRGRANEQFF
CDR3 DNA: TGTGCCAGCAGCTTTCGGGGGAGAGCCAATGAGCAGTTCTTC

J gene: TRBJ2-7
V gene: TRBV28
D gene: NA
clone size: NA
CDR3 protein: CASSTAGTYEQYF
CDR3 DNA: TGTGCCAGCTCAACCGCAGGGACCTACGAGCAGTACTTC

J gene: TRBJ2-7
V gene: TRBV6-5
D gene: TRBD2
clone size: NA
CDR3 protein: CASSYSASGIYYEQYF
CDR3 DNA: TGTGCCAGCAGTTACTCGGCTAGCGGGATATACTACGAGCAGTACTTC

J gene: TRBJ1-1
V gene: TRBV11-2
D gene: NA
clone size: once
CDR3 protein: CASSWGETEAFF
CDR3 DNA: TGTGCCAGCAGCTGGGGGGAAACTGAAGCTTTCTTT

J gene: TRBJ2-1
V gene: TRBV20-1
D gene: NA
clone size: NA
CDR3 protein: CSAGLGMGHNEQFF
CDR3 DNA: TGCAGTGCCGGCCTCGGGATGGGTCACAATGAGCAGTTCTTC